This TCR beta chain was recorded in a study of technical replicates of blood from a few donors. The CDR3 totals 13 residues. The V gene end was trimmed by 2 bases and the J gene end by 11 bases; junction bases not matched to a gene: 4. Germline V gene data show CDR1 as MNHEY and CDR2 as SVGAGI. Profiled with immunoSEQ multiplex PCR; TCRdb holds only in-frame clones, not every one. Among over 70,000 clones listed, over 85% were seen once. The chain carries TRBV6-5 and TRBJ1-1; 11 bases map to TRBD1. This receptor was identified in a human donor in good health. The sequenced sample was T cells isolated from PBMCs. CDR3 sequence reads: CASSYGDRGKAFF. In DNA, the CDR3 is TGTGCCAGCAGTTACGGGGACAGGGGGAAGGCTTTCTTT.